The rows below give T cell receptor beta chains drawn from one sample of a study of cytomegalovirus exposure and HLA in healthy donors. Sequenced by immunoSEQ multiplex PCR; TCRdb stores in-frame clones only, minus some. The top ten clones hold 5.5% of a sample with 100,000 to 150,000 clones, 8% to 9.5% of them seen once. Sequences were obtained from PBMCs. These receptor sequences come from a man aged 35 to 55 in good health and CMV-seronegative. CDR3s leave out the opening cysteine and the closing phenylalanine or tryptophan.

V	J	CDR3
TRBV2	TRBJ1-3	ATQQGSGNTIY
TRBV6-5	TRBJ2-2	ASKNRGRTGELF
TRBV14	TRBJ1-2	ASSQVGTGLFYGYT
TRBV15	TRBJ2-2	ATSPQDRAGELF
TRBV6-1	TRBJ1-5	ASSENTAPGQPQH
TRBV9	TRBJ1-5	ASSPGGRSNQPQH
TRBV5-4	TRBJ1-1	ASSQGQGSEAF
TRBV7-3	TRBJ1-5	ASSPLRVFEPQH
TRBV27	TRBJ1-1	ASSLRTGVGPEAF
TRBV6-6	TRBJ2-5	ASGRNQETQY
TRBV6-5	TRBJ1-2	ASSPSLGGFGYT
TRBV7-2	TRBJ2-1	ASSFRFGGSSYNEQF
TRBV5-1	TRBJ2-5	ASSLGSGEETQY
TRBV6-5	TRBJ2-7	ASSTRGTGVYEQY
TRBV4-2	TRBJ2-4	ASSQEDPGVSIQY
TRBV6-1	TRBJ1-5	ASSGYRGLSQPQH
TRBV4-3	TRBJ1-4	ASSYDGQVEKLF
TRBV28	TRBJ1-5	ASTSGQPQH
TRBV28	TRBJ2-3	ASSPPGQGTDTQY
TRBV9	TRBJ2-2	ASSVARGQGGELF
TRBV7-6	TRBJ2-5	ASSSTGRQETQY
TRBV6-5	TRBJ1-2	ASSYGAYGYT
TRBV7-2	TRBJ2-3	ASSQKTYLAGGVDTQY
TRBV5-6	TRBJ1-4	ASRGTNGLDEKLF
TRBV10-3	TRBJ2-5	AISESTLAGEETQY
TRBV29-1	TRBJ2-3	SGGGSSTDTQY
TRBV11-2	TRBJ2-7	ASSSRDSPFYEQY
TRBV15	TRBJ1-4	ATSRDGTEKLF
TRBV18	TRBJ2-7	ASSLGDSTYEQY
TRBV13	TRBJ1-1	ASSHSGQMNTEAF
TRBV6-1	TRBJ2-3	ASTFLIYSTDTQY
TRBV5-4	TRBJ2-1	ASSAQGAPYNEQF
TRBV7-9	TRBJ2-2	ASSSGSTGELF
TRBV2	TRBJ2-3	ASRALSTDTQY
TRBV10-3	TRBJ2-1	AISDTGGQDNEQF
TRBV19	TRBJ1-2	ASRRGTGYYGYT
TRBV6-1	TRBJ1-1	ASSERAGKVEAF
TRBV15	TRBJ1-1	ATSRGRTGVNTEAF
TRBV10-2	TRBJ1-3	ASSWEAIGNTIY
TRBV28	TRBJ2-3	ASSRGGGRGTDTQY
TRBV5-1	TRBJ1-4	ASSYDRQPPGATNEKLF